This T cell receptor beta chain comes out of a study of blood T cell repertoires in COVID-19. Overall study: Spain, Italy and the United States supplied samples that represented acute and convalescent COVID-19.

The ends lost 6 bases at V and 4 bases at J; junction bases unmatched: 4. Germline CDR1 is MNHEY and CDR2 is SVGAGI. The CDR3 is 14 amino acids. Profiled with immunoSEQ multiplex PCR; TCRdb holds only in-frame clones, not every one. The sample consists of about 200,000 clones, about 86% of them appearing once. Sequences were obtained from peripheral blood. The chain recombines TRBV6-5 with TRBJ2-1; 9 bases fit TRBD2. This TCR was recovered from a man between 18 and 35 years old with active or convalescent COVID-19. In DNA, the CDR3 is TGTGCCAGCAGGCCAGGACTAGCGTACAATGAGCAGTTCTTC. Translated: CASRPGLAYNEQFF.